The 10 T cell receptor beta chains reported below all come from one sample, sequenced in a study of T-cell reconstitution after alpha-beta-depleted transplantation in children. Library preparation (for TCRbeta) was performed with unique molecular identifiers. MiXCR was run by TCRdb on the PCR reads, yielding one entry per CDR3 protein. The profile shows about 610,000 distinct CDR3 sequences, about 10% of them singletons. The source material was PBMCs from the stem cell graft donor, sampled from the stem cell graft. Every receptor here comes from a human donor who donated a stem cell graft to a child with acute myeloid leukemia.

The sample holds many counts of this clonotype. This chain uses TRBV29-1 with TRBJ2-7; 10 positions agree with TRBD1. The CDR3 consists of 14 residues. Per the germline V gene, CDR1 is SQVTM and CDR2 is ANQGSEA. The junction had 8 bases not matched to a gene; V was cut back by 7 bases and J by 2 bases. CDR3: CSALGQGNTYEQYF. In nucleotides, the CDR3 is TGCAGCGCCCTGGGACAGGGGAACACCTACGAGCAGTACTTC.

In this sample, this clonotype turned up a few times. The rearrangement links TRBV27 to TRBJ2-1; 10 bases map to TRBD2. In germline, CDR1 is MNHEY, CDR2 SMNVEV (reference sequence). With 7 bases clipped from V and 2 bases from J, the junction kept 2 bases outside the gene matches. The CDR3 loop spans 14 amino acids. CDR3 DNA: TGTGCCAGCACAACTAGCGGGACCTACAATGAGCAGTTCTTC. Translating it yields CASTTSGTYNEQFF.

In this sample, this clonotype turned up a few times. The J gene is TRBJ1-2, the V gene TRBV4-2; 7 bases fit TRBD1. Germline V gene sequence: CDR1 LGHNA, CDR2 YNFKEQ. The J segment lost 8 bases and the V segment lost 3 bases, leaving 9 bases of the junction unmatched. This CDR3 is 14 amino acids long. The CDR3 region has the DNA TGTGCCAGCAGCCAGGAGACAGGGTCGGAGGGCTACACCTTC. Its protein is CASSQETGSEGYTF.

At least ten counts were recorded for this clonotype. The V and J genes are TRBV20-1 and TRBJ2-7, with a weak D call TRBD2 (5 bases). The germline V gene has CDR1 DFQATT and CDR2 SNEGSKA (reference sequence). The CDR3 has 15 amino acids. V lost 0 bases, J lost 3 bases, and 15 bases lay in between. The CDR3 protein is CSARDRGVSGYEQYF. CDR3 nucleotides: TGCAGTGCTAGAGATCGCGGCGTCAGCGGCTACGAGCAGTACTTC.

The chain uses TRBV27 and TRBJ1-1; 7 nucleotides align to TRBD1. The V and J ends lost 4 bases and 0 bases, in that order; junction bases with no gene match: 5. The length of the CDR3 is 15 residues. Germline V lookup: CDR1 MNHEY, CDR2 SMNVEV (reference sequence). CDR3 amino acids: CASSSRQGLNTEAFF. The CDR3 nucleotides are TGTGCCAGCAGTTCTCGACAGGGCTTGAACACTGAAGCTTTCTTT.

This clonotype was seen a handful of times. The chain recombines TRBV29-1 with TRBJ2-4; D is uncertain. Trimming left V 4 bases short and J 2 bases short, with 27 bases between. The germline CDR1 and CDR2 sequences are SQVTM and ANQGSEA. This CDR3 contains 19 residues. The CDR3 protein is CSVGNLRWAKLVTKNIQYF. CDR3 DNA: TGCAGCGTTGGCAACCTACGGTGGGCGAAGCTTGTAACCAAAAACATTCAGTACTTC.

The chain couples TRBV30 to TRBJ2-7; no definite D call. From germline, CDR1 is GTSNPN and CDR2 SVGIG (reference sequence). V lost 0 bases, J lost 7 bases, and 16 bases lay in between. This CDR3 has 14 residues. The DNA of the CDR3 is TGTGCCTGGAGTGTTCCTGGCCAGCCTAGGGAGCAGTACTTC. It yields the protein CAWSVPGQPREQYF.

V and J are TRBV18 and TRBJ2-1; 7 nucleotides align to TRBD2. V was clipped by 3 bases and J by 2 bases; unmatched bases: 7. The length of the CDR3 is 16 residues. CDR1 and CDR2 (germline): KGHSH, LQKENI. The DNA of the CDR3 is TGTGCCAGCTCACCGCCGGGCGGGACTACCTACAATGAGCAGTTCTTC. Translated, it gives CASSPPGGTTYNEQFF.

This clonotype came up many times. The chain couples TRBV6-7 to TRBJ2-1, with no clear D. TRBV6-7 has ORF status, its function being uncertain. There are 16 residues in the CDR3. Trimming left V 5 bases short and J 1 base short, with 15 bases between. CDR3 coding DNA: TGTGCCAGCAGTCCCAGTCATTGCAGGTCCTACAATGAGCAGTTCTTC. Its translation: CASSPSHCRSYNEQFF.

This clonotype has only a few counts. The chain couples TRBV20-1 to TRBJ1-5, with 9 bases fitting TRBD1. Germline V gives CDR1 DFQATT, CDR2 SNEGSKA (reference sequence). The CDR3 extends over 15 amino acids. The trim removed 2 bases at V and 4 bases at J, leaving 6 bases unmatched. The CDR3, as DNA: TGCAGTGCTAGACACAGGGGGCGGAGTAATCAGCCCCAGCATTTT. It specifies CSARHRGRSNQPQHF.